The 18 T cell receptor beta chains below were found in one sample sequenced in a study of T-cell memory formation after mild COVID-19. One entry per CDR3 protein results from TCRdb running MiXCR on the 5' RACE reads. The data show 400,000 or so distinct CDR3 sequences, with 15% to 25% seen just once and about 8.8% held by the top ten. The material sequenced was PBMCs or a T cell subset sorted from them (not recorded which). These receptors came from an adult woman who had mild COVID-19 (a few samples of this study predate the infection). Cell type and time point are not known.

This clonotype was seen a handful of times. The rearrangement links TRBV3-1 to TRBJ1-5; D unresolved. The CDR3 length is 14 residues. Trimming stripped 1 base from V and 5 bases from J, with 9 bases between. Germline V gene data show CDR1 as LGHDT and CDR2 as YNNKEL (reference sequence). CDR3 loop: CASSQVGGHQPQHF. For the CDR3, the DNA is TGTGCCAGCAGCCAAGTCGGAGGCCATCAGCCCCAGCATTTT.

The rearrangement joins TRBV12-3 or TRBV12-4 to TRBJ1-3; D unclear. This CDR3 region has 14 residues. Between the trimmed V and J ends, which lost 6 bases and 3 bases, there was a span of 12 bases. CDR3: CASSISSSGNTIYF. CDR3 DNA: TGTGCCAGCAGCATTTCAAGTAGTGGAAACACCATATATTTT.

This clonotype was seen a handful of times. V gene TRBV6-5 combines with J gene TRBJ1-1; 9 bases map to TRBD1. The CDR3 spans 15 residues. Germline values: CDR1 MNHEY, CDR2 SVGAGI. With 5 bases clipped from V and 1 base from J, the junction kept 5 bases outside the gene matches. CDR3 sequence reads: CASSLPGQGNTEAFF. The DNA of the CDR3 is TGTGCCAGCAGTCTTCCGGGACAGGGGAACACTGAAGCTTTCTTT.

Notes on this clonotype: Likely a read error: the CDR3 ends without its conserved phenylalanine or tryptophan. V and J are TRBV24-1 and TRBJ2-1, with D unclear. This CDR3 has 15 amino acids. Germline V gene sequence: CDR1 KGHDR, CDR2 SFDVKD. V was pared by 3 bases and J by 5 bases, with 13 bases between. The chain's CDR3 is CATSDLDVSHNEQFI. The CDR3 nucleotides read TGTGCCACCAGTGATCTGGACGTCAGCCACAATGAGCAGTTCATC.

This clonotype was observed a few times. The rearrangement links TRBV24-1 to TRBJ2-3; D is perhaps TRBD2 (5 bases). V lost 1 base and J 15 bases, leaving 10 bases between the germline ends. CDR3 length equals 11 residues. The germline CDR1 and CDR2 sequences are KGHDR and SFDVKD. The DNA for the CDR3 is TGTGCCACCAGTGATTTCGGGGTTGTATATTTT. As protein: CATSDFGVVYF.

This clonotype has at least ten counts. Compared with germline, one end of the junction differs, possibly owing to a read error. This chain's CDR3 is CASSLGQGRRETQYF. The CDR3 coding sequence is TGTGCTAGCAGCTTGGGACAGGGGCGCCGGGAGACCCAGTACTTC. The chain couples TRBV7-7 to TRBJ2-5; TRBD1 aligns across 10 bases. The CDR3 extends over 15 amino acids. Per germline, CDR1 SSHAT and CDR2 FNYEAQ (reference sequence).

A few counts support this clonotype. V is TRBV4-3 and J is TRBJ1-1; D not certain. The germline V and J ends were trimmed by 0 bases and 1 base, with 9 bases remaining between them. This CDR3 spans 15 amino acids. CDR1 and CDR2 from the germline V gene are LGHNA and YSLEER. This chain's CDR3 is CASSQDPRRNTEAFF. CDR3 DNA sequence: TGCGCCAGCAGCCAAGACCCCAGGAGGAACACTGAAGCTTTCTTT.

V and J are TRBV6-6 and TRBJ2-2; 7 nucleotides align to TRBD1. The J segment lost 0 bases and the V segment lost 11 bases, leaving 9 bases of the junction unmatched. The CDR3 extends over 15 amino acids. Germline V gene lookup returns CDR1 MNHNY and CDR2 SVGAGI (reference sequence). The CDR3 region has the DNA TGTGCCGCACAGGGGCCAGGGACGAACACCGGGGAGCTGTTTTTT. It encodes CAAQGPGTNTGELFF.

A few counts support this clonotype. The rearrangement joins TRBV5-6 to TRBJ2-2; 7 positions match TRBD1. V dropped 1 base and J dropped 5; count of bases not matched to a gene: 11. This CDR3 has 17 amino acids. The germline CDR1 and CDR2 sequences are SGHDT and YYEEEE. CDR3 coding DNA: TGTGCCAGCAGCTTGCAAGGGGGCGCCGTAAGGACCGGGGAGCTGTTTTTT. Residues: CASSLQGGAVRTGELFF.

The chain uses TRBV12-5 and TRBJ2-7, with a possible D match to TRBD2 (6 bases). CDR3 length equals 15 residues. With 7 bases removed from V and 0 bases from J, the gap between germline ends came to 16 bases. Germline CDR1 reads LGHNT; CDR2 reads FRNRAP. The CDR3 sequence is CASAIGGPPSYEQYF. CDR3 DNA sequence: TGTGCTAGTGCTATAGGAGGGCCCCCCTCCTACGAGCAGTACTTC. Combining the CDR3 with reference TRBV12-5 and TRBJ2-7 gives the whole variable domain DARVTQTPRHKVTEMGQEVTMRCQPILGHNTVFWYRQTMMQGLELLAYFRNRAPLDDSGMPKDRFSAEMPDATLATLKIQPSEPRDSAVYFCASAIGGPPSYEQYFGPGTRLTVT.

This chain uses TRBV27 with TRBJ1-2; 7 bases are shared with TRBD1. CDR1 and CDR2 from the germline V gene are MNHEY and SMNVEV (reference sequence). The CDR3 is 13 amino acids. After removal of 3 bases from V and 4 bases from J, the junction contained 2 bases not matched to a gene. The CDR3 nucleotides are TGTGCCAGCAGTTTTGCAGGGGGCTATGGCTACACCTTC. As protein: CASSFAGGYGYTF.

This chain connects TRBV4-3 to TRBJ2-7, with 11 bases that match TRBD2. V was clipped by 0 bases and J by 1 base; unmatched bases: 2. Germline V lookup: CDR1 LGHNA, CDR2 YSLEER. The length of the CDR3 is 16 residues. In DNA form, the CDR3 reads TGCGCCAGCAGCCAAGAGACTAGCGGGAATTCCTACGAGCAGTACTTC. Protein sequence: CASSQETSGNSYEQYF.

The chain combines TRBV30 with TRBJ1-1, with 7 bases that match TRBD1. After removal of 4 bases from V and 2 bases from J, the junction contained 13 bases not matched to a gene. Germline V gene sequence: CDR1 GTSNPN, CDR2 SVGIG (reference sequence). There are 16 residues in the CDR3. CDR3 in amino acids: CAWTKRFDRENTEAFF. DNA for the CDR3: TGTGCCTGGACTAAACGCTTTGACAGGGAAAACACTGAAGCTTTCTTT.

This clonotype has more than one count but fewer than ten. The chain links TRBV3-1 to TRBJ1-1; 9 bases are a match to TRBD1. This CDR3 spans 16 amino acids. The germline CDR1 and CDR2 sequences are LGHDT and YNNKEL (reference sequence). J gave up 5 bases and V 4 bases, and 11 bases lay outside the gene matches. The CDR3 spells CASSPSLQGAGTEAFF. CDR3 bases: TGTGCCAGCAGCCCGTCATTACAGGGGGCAGGGACTGAAGCTTTCTTT.

This clonotype was seen only a few times. The chain recombines TRBV3-1 with TRBJ2-2, with D hard to call. Germline V lookup: CDR1 LGHDT, CDR2 YNNKEL (reference sequence). V was clipped by 1 base and J by 0 bases, with 9 bases between them. The CDR3 contains 16 residues. The CDR3 DNA sequence: TGTGCCAGCAGCCAAGTACTTTACTCGAACACCGGGGAGCTGTTTTTT. Amino acid sequence: CASSQVLYSNTGELFF. The complete variable domain, with remaining parts taken from reference TRBV3-1 and TRBJ2-2, reads DTAVSQTPKYLVTQMGNDKSIKCEQNLGHDTMYWYKQDSKKFLKIMFSYNNKELIINETVPNRFSPKSPDKAHLNLHINSLELGDSAVYFCASSQVLYSNTGELFFGEGSRLTVL.

This chain joins TRBV7-8 and TRBJ1-2; the D gene is possibly TRBD1 (5 bases). Trimming removed 4 bases from V and 13 bases from J, with 19 bases in between. This CDR3 has 13 amino acids. CDR1 SGHVS and CDR2 FQNEAQ come from the germline V gene. The CDR3 coding sequence is TGTGCCAGCAGCTCCCGGGACCGAAAAACGATCACCTTC. This codes for CASSSRDRKTITF. Using reference TRBV7-8 and TRBJ1-2 for the parts outside the CDR3, the full variable domain is GAGVSQSPRYKVAKRGQDVALRCDPISGHVSLFWYQQALGQGPEFLTYFQNEAQLDKSGLPSDRFFAERPEGSVSTLKIQRTQQEDSAVYLCASSSRDRKTITFGSGTRLTVV.

The chain has TRBV2 and TRBJ1-4; D uncertain. This CDR3 comprises 15 residues. With 5 bases removed from V and 0 bases from J, the gap between germline ends came to 10 bases. The V gene's germline CDR1 is SNHLY and CDR2 FYNNEI. The CDR3 DNA sequence: TGTGCCAGCAGTAAGGACCTAACAACTAATGAAAAACTGTTTTTT. Its protein product is CASSKDLTTNEKLFF.

The V call is TRBV29-1, the J call TRBJ2-2; 8 nucleotides align to TRBD1. J was trimmed by 7 bases and V by 8 bases; bases with no gene match: 6. The germline V gene encodes CDR1 SQVTM and CDR2 ANQGSEA. CDR3 length: 12 residues. Written as DNA, the CDR3 is TGCAGCATAAGACAGGGGAACGGGGAGCTGTTTTTT. The encoded protein is CSIRQGNGELFF.